This T cell receptor (beta chain) was identified in a study of T cell responses to AZD1222 COVID-19 vaccine. Overall study context: Second-dose intervals of approximately 4 or approximately 12 weeks were pooled. General study findings and limits: Spike as a whole was targeted by vaccine-associated CD4 TCRs, dominant at 160-218 and 743-854. At study baseline, merely over 5 AZD1222 recipients were seropositive. The donors showed a predominance of white British ancestry and of females, with possible underestimation of clonal diversity.

Germline V lookup: CDR1 SGHRS, CDR2 YFSETQ. This CDR3 is built from 15 residues. Trimming removed 3 bases from V and 4 bases from J; junction bases left unmatched: 7. Of note for this clone: The target antigen is unknown.

Data came from immunoSEQ multiplex PCR; TCRdb stores just in-frame clones and leaves some out. The repertoire consists of roughly 180,000 clones, with roughly 92% occurring once and the leading ten covering around 0.66%. This TCR was sampled from an adult in good health. The gene calls are TRBV5-1 and TRBJ2-3; the match to TRBD2 covers 8 bases. The material sequenced was peripheral blood, taken on day 0 of AZD1222 vaccination. The CDR3 protein is CASSSASGRADTQYF. DNA for the CDR3: TGCGCCAGCAGCTCAGCTAGCGGGCGGGCAGATACGCAGTATTTT.